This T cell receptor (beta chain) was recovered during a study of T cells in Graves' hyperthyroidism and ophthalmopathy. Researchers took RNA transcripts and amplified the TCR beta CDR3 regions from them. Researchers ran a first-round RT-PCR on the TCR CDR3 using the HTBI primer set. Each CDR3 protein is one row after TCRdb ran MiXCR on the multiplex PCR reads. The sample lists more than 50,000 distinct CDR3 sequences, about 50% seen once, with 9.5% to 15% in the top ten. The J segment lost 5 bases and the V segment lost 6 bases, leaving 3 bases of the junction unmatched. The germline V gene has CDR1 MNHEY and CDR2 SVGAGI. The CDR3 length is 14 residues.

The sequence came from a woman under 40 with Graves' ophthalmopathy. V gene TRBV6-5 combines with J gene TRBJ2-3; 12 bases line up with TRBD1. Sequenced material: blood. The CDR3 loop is CASRGQGAVDTQYF. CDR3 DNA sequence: TGTGCCAGCAGGGGACAGGGGGCTGTAGATACGCAGTATTTT.